The clone carrying this TCR beta chain occurred many times. The CDR3 sequence is 16 residues long. Germline lookup yields CDR1 LNHDA and CDR2 SQIVND (reference sequence). V lost 1 base and J lost 4; bases outside the gene matches: 7. Produced via immunoSEQ multiplex PCR; TCRdb's table is partial and in-frame only. The sample lists 180,000 or so clones, 75% to 80% seen once, with more than 6.5% in the top ten. This specimen comes from a study of blood T cell repertoires in COVID-19. The wider study: The United States, Italy and Spain provided the acute and convalescent COVID-19 samples.

The TCR sequence derives from a woman aged 50 to 65 with active or convalescent COVID-19. The sample taken for sequencing was peripheral blood. V is TRBV19 and J is TRBJ1-5; 7 nucleotides match TRBD1. CDR3 residues: CASSIGSDRVNQPQHF. DNA of the CDR3: TGTGCCAGTAGTATAGGATCCGACAGGGTAAATCAGCCCCAGCATTTT. The whole variable domain, remainder taken from reference TRBV19 and TRBJ1-5, is DGGITQSPKYLFRKEGQNVTLSCEQNLNHDAMYWYRQDPGQGLRLIYYSQIVNDFQKGDIAEGYSVSREKKESFPLTVTSAQKNPTAFYLCASSIGSDRVNQPQHFGDGTRLSIL.